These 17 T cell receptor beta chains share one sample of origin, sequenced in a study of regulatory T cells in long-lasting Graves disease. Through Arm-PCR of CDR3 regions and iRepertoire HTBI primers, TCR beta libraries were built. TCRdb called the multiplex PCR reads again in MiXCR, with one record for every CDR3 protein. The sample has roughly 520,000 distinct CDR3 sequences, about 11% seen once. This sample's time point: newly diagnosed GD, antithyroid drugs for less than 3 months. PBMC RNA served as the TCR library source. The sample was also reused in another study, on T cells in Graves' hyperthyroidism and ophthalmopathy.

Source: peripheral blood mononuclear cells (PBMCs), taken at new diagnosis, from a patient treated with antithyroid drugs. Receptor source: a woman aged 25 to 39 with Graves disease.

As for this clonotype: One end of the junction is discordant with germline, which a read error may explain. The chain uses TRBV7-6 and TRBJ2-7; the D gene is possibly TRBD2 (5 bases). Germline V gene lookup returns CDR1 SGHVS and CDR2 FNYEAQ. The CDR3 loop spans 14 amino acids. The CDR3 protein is CTSSLIEGGHEQYF. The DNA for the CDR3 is TGTACCAGCAGCTTAATCGAGGGCGGCCACGAGCAGTACTTC.

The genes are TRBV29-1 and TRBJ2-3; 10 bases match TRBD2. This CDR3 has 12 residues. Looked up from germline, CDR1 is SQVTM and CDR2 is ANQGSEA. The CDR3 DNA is TGCAGTACTAGCGGGGTCACAGATACGCAGTATTTT. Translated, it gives CSTSGVTDTQYF.

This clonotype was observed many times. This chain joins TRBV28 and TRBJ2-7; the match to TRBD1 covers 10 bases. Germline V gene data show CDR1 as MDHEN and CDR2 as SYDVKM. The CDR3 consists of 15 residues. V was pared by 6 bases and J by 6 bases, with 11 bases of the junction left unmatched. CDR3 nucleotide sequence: TGTGCCAGCAGGGGGGGTGGACAGGGGGACGCCGAGCAGTACTTC. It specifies CASRGGGQGDAEQYF. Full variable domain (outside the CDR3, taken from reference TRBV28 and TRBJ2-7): DVKVTQSSRYLVKRTGEKVFLECVQDMDHENMFWYRQDPGLGLRLIYFSYDVKMKEKGDIPEGYSVSREKKERFSLILESASTNQTSMYLCASRGGGQGDAEQYFGPGTRLTVT.

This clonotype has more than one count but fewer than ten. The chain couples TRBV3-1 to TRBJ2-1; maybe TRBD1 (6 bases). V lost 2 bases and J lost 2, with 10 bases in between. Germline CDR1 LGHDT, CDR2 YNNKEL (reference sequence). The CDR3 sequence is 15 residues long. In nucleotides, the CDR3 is TGTGCCAGCAGCCAACTCCGGGACACCTACAATGAGCAGTTCTTC. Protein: CASSQLRDTYNEQFF.

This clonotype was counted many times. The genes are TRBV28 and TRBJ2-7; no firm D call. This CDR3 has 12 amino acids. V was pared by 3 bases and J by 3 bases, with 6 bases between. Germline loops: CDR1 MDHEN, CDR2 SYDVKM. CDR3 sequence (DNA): TGTGCCAGCAGTTTCTCCCGCTACGAGCAGTACTTC. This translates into CASSFSRYEQYF.

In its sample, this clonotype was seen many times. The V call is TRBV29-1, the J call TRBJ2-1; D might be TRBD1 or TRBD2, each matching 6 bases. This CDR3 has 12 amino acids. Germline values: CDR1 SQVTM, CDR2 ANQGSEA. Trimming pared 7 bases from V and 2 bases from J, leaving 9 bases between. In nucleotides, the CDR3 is TGCAGCGGGGGGGACACCTACAATGAGCAGTTCTTC. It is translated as CSGGDTYNEQFF.

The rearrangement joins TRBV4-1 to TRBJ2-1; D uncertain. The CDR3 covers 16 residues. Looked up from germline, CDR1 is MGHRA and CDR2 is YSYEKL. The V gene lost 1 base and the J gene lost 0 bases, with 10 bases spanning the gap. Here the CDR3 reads CASSQVDLFSYNEQFF. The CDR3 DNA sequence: TGCGCCAGCAGCCAAGTAGACTTATTCTCCTACAATGAGCAGTTCTTC.

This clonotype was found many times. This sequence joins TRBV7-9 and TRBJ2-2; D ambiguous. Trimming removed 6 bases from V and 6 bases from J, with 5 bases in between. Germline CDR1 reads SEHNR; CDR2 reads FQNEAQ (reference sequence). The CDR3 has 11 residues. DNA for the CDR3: TGTGCCAGCAGTTCCTCCGGGGAGCTGTTTTTT. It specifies CASSSSGELFF.

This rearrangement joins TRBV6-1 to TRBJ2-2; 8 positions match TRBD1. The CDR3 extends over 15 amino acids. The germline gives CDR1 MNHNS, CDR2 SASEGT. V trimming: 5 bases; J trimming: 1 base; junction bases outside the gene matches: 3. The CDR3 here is CASSRTGMNTGELFF. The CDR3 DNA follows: TGTGCCAGCAGTCGGACAGGGATGAACACCGGGGAGCTGTTTTTT.

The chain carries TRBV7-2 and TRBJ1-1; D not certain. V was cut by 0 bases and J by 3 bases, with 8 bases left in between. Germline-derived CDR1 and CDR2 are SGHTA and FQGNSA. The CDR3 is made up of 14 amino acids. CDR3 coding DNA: TGTGCCAGCAGCTTAGCTTCTGAGGACACTGAAGCTTTCTTT. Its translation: CASSLASEDTEAFF.

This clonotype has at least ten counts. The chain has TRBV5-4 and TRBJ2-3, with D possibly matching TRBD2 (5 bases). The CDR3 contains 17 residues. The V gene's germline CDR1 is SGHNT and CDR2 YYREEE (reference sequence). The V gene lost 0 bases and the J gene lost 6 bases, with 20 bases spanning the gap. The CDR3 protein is CASSLGLGATLRDTQYF. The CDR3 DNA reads TGTGCCAGCAGCTTGGGACTGGGAGCGACCCTTAGGGATACGCAGTATTTT.

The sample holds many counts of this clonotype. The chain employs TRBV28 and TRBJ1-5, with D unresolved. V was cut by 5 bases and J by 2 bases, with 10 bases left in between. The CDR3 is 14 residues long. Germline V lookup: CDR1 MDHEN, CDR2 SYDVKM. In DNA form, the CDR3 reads TGTGCCAGCAGTCAACGTCGGGGCAATCAGCCCCAGCATTTT. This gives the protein CASSQRRGNQPQHF.

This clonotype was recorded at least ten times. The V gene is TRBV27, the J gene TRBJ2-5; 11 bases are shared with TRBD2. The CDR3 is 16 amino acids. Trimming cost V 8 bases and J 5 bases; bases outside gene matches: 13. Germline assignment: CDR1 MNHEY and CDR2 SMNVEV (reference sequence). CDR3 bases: TGTGCCAGCCTACCTTCACTAGCGGGAGCAGGGGAGACCCAGTACTTC. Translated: CASLPSLAGAGETQYF.

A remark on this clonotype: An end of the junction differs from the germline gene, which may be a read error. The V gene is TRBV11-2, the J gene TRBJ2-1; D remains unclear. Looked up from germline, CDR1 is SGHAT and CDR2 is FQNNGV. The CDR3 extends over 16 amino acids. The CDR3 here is CASSQVGSGPYNEQFF. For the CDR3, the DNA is TGCGCCAGCAGCCAAGTCGGTTCCGGTCCCTACAATGAGCAGTTCTTC.

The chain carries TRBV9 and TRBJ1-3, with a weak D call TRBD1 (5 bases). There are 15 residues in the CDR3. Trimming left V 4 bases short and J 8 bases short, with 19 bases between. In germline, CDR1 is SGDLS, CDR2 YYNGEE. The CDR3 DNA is TGTGCCAGCAGCCCGTTCGCTACAGGTGGCTACACCATATATTTT. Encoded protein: CASSPFATGGYTIYF.

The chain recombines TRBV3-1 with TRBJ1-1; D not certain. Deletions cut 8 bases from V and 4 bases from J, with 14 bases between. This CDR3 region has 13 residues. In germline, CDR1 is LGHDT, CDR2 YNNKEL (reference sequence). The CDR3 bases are TGTGCCAGCGGCCCGTTCGGGGTCACTGAAGCTTTCTTT. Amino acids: CASGPFGVTEAFF.

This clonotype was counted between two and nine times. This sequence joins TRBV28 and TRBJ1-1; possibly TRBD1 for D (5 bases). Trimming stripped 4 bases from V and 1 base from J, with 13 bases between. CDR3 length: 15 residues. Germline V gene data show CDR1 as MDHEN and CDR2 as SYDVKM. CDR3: CASSSPGGGNTEAFF. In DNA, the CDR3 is TGTGCCAGCAGTTCCCCTGGCGGGGGGAACACTGAAGCTTTCTTT.